These 17 T cell receptor beta chains were all obtained from the same sample, sequenced in a study of cytomegalovirus exposure and HLA in healthy donors. The PCR had 60 Vbeta and 13 Jbeta primers. Repertoires were generated with immunoSEQ multiplex PCR, while TCRdb's copy carries only in-frame clones and drops some. The table lists 80,000 or so clones, less than 80% of them singletons, with roughly 7.2% in the top ten. Sequencing was carried out using PBMCs. These receptors all stem from a woman aged 40 to 50 in good health and CMV-seronegative.

The chain employs TRBV27 and TRBJ2-7, with 7 nucleotides matching TRBD1. The CDR3 is 14 amino acids. The germline gives CDR1 MNHEY, CDR2 SMNVEV (reference sequence). V dropped 5 bases and J dropped 3; count of bases not matched to a gene: 7. The CDR3 nucleotides are TGTGCCAGCAGTCCCCGGGCAGGGGGCTACGAGCAGTACTTC. This codes for CASSPRAGGYEQYF.

This clone was observed a handful of times. The J gene is TRBJ2-3, the V gene TRBV27, with a tentative D call TRBD1 (7 bases). The V gene's germline CDR1 is MNHEY and CDR2 SMNVEV (reference sequence). The germline V and J ends were trimmed by 7 bases and 2 bases, with 13 bases remaining between them. The CDR3 length is 14 residues. Here the CDR3 DNA reads TGTGCCAGCACCCAGGGGGGATTCACAGATACGCAGTATTTT. Its protein is CASTQGGFTDTQYF.

This clone was seen more than once but under ten times. The CDR3 region has the DNA TGTGCCAGCAGTTTCCGGACAGGGGCTGGAAACACCATATATTTT. This translates into CASSFRTGAGNTIYF. The chain is built from TRBV28 and TRBJ1-3, with 9 bases matching TRBD1. From germline, CDR1 is MDHEN and CDR2 SYDVKM. Trimming cost V 3 bases and J 2 bases; bases outside gene matches: 2. This CDR3 has 15 residues.

This chain connects TRBV19 to TRBJ2-5, with TRBD1 matching 9 bases. Germline CDR1 reads LNHDA; CDR2 reads SQIVND (reference sequence). V shed 5 bases, J shed 5 bases, and the junction held 12 bases outside the gene matches. The CDR3 spans 16 residues. DNA of the CDR3: TGTGCCAGTAGTCGTAGTTGGGACAGGGTCATCGAGACCCAGTACTTC. Protein sequence: CASSRSWDRVIETQYF.

This chain joins TRBV30 and TRBJ2-3, with D unresolved. Germline V gene lookup returns CDR1 GTSNPN and CDR2 SVGIG (reference sequence). This CDR3 has 13 residues. The germline V and J ends were trimmed by 7 bases and 1 base, with 12 bases remaining between them. The CDR3 is CAYNFGGTDTQYF. The CDR3 region has the DNA TGTGCCTACAACTTCGGAGGCACAGATACGCAGTATTTT.

CDR3 sequence: CASSSSPLNYGYTF. The CDR3 nucleotides are TGTGCCAGCAGCTCATCCCCACTAAACTATGGCTACACCTTC. The V call is TRBV28, the J call TRBJ1-2; D unresolved. Looked up from germline, CDR1 is MDHEN and CDR2 is SYDVKM. This CDR3 is 14 amino acids long. Trimming left V 6 bases short and J 2 bases short, with 13 bases between.

The chain links TRBV10-3 to TRBJ1-1, with TRBD1 as a possible D gene (6 bases). V gave up 3 bases and J gave up 3 bases, with 11 bases separating them. CDR1 ENHRY and CDR2 SYGVKD come from the germline V gene. CDR3 length equals 14 residues. CDR3 in DNA: TGTGCCATCAGTGACGCGGGGGGCGACACTGAAGCTTTCTTT. This gives the protein CAISDAGGDTEAFF.

The V call is TRBV7-3, the J call TRBJ2-5; TRBD2 agrees at 13 bases. The CDR3 is made up of 15 amino acids. CDR1 and CDR2 (germline): SGHTA, FQGTGA. Trimming at V came to 4 bases and at J to 2 bases, leaving 1 base not matched to a gene. CDR3 loop: CASSSGLAGQETQYF. The CDR3 nucleotides read TGTGCCAGCAGCTCGGGACTAGCGGGACAAGAGACCCAGTACTTC. Together with reference TRBV7-3 and TRBJ2-5, the CDR3 gives the full variable domain: GAGVSQTPSNKVTEKGKYVELRCDPISGHTALYWYRQSLGQGPEFLIYFQGTGAADDSGLPNDRFFAVRPEGSVSTLKIQRTERGDSAVYLCASSSGLAGQETQYFGPGTRLLVL.

The genes are TRBV6-1 and TRBJ1-6; 8 bases map to TRBD1. Germline CDR1 MNHNS, CDR2 SASEGT. The ends lost 6 bases at V and 1 base at J; junction bases unmatched: 2. The CDR3 is made up of 15 amino acids. The chain's CDR3 is CASRGQESYNSPLHF. Here the CDR3 DNA reads TGTGCCAGCAGGGGACAGGAATCCTATAATTCACCCCTCCACTTT.

The chain links TRBV7-2 to TRBJ2-2; weak D call: TRBD2 (6 bases). The germline CDR1 and CDR2 sequences are SGHTA and FQGNSA. The CDR3 runs 15 residues. The V and J ends lost 2 bases and 7 bases respectively, with 14 bases between them. This CDR3 reads CASSLSGRGLGELFF. The CDR3 coding sequence is TGTGCCAGCAGCTTATCAGGCCGGGGACTCGGGGAGCTGTTTTTT.

This chain joins TRBV7-3 and TRBJ2-1; the match to TRBD1 covers 9 bases. V shed 1 base, J shed 8 bases, and the junction held 6 bases outside the gene matches. Germline values: CDR1 SGHTA, CDR2 FQGTGA. CDR3 length equals 15 residues. CDR3 sequence (DNA): TGTGCCAGCAGCTTAAGGGACAGGGCTCGCGATGAGCAGTTCTTC. This encodes CASSLRDRARDEQFF.

The gene calls are TRBV18 and TRBJ2-3, with 10 bases aligning to TRBD1. Trimming removed 5 bases from V and 4 bases from J; junction bases left unmatched: 6. The CDR3 spans 15 residues. CDR1 and CDR2 from the germline V gene are KGHSH and LQKENI. This CDR3 is CASSTTGGGSDTQYF. DNA for the CDR3: TGTGCCAGCTCAACGACAGGGGGCGGATCAGATACGCAGTATTTT.

The rearrangement links TRBV7-2 to TRBJ2-3; D perhaps matches TRBD1 (6 bases). This CDR3 has 16 residues. Germline V lookup: CDR1 SGHTA, CDR2 FQGNSA. The V end was cut by 6 bases, the J end by 6 bases, with 22 bases between. CDR3 loop: CASRSIGTPFEDTQYF. CDR3 bases: TGTGCCAGCAGATCCATCGGGACACCTTTTGAGGATACGCAGTATTTT.

This clone turned up a few times. The chain combines TRBV29-1 with TRBJ1-1; tentative D call: TRBD1 (6 bases). Per the germline V gene, CDR1 is SQVTM and CDR2 is ANQGSEA. CDR3 length: 12 residues. V was cut by 6 bases and J by 2 bases, with 10 bases left in between. The CDR3 nucleotides are TGCAGCGTGCTACAGGGAAACACTGAAGCTTTCTTT. Its protein is CSVLQGNTEAFF.

J is TRBJ1-3 and V is TRBV2, with 12 nucleotides matching TRBD1. Trimming took 8 bases from V and 1 from J; bases not matched to a gene: 3. The CDR3 runs to 15 residues. Germline V gene lookup returns CDR1 SNHLY and CDR2 FYNNEI. The CDR3 loop reads CASQGQGASGNTIYF. DNA for the CDR3: TGTGCCAGCCAGGGACAGGGGGCTTCTGGAAACACCATATATTTT.

The V gene is TRBV7-9, the J gene TRBJ1-2, with D possibly matching TRBD1 (5 bases). Germline V lookup: CDR1 SEHNR, CDR2 FQNEAQ (reference sequence). Trimming took 2 bases from V and 4 from J, leaving 11 bases between them. The CDR3 spans 14 residues. Here the CDR3 reads CASSLWTSPYGYTF. DNA for the CDR3: TGTGCCAGCAGCTTATGGACATCTCCCTATGGCTACACCTTC.

The chain carries TRBV28 and TRBJ1-2; 7 bases align to TRBD1. Losses at the gene ends were 8 bases for V and 5 bases for J; bases not matched to a gene: 20. The CDR3 has 17 residues. Germline V gives CDR1 MDHEN, CDR2 SYDVKM. CDR3 amino acids: CASYGLRLGQYNYGYTF. DNA for the CDR3: TGTGCCAGCTATGGCCTTCGTCTGGGACAGTATAATTATGGCTACACCTTC.